Below are 19 T cell receptor beta chains sequenced from a single sample in a study of T cells expressing NK-cell markers. One entry per CDR3 protein, without DNA, is what TCRdb gives after re-calling the 5' RACE reads. The specimen's table records approximately 460,000 distinct CDR3 sequences. The sample was blood T cells: a sorted CD56 or NKG2C T cell subset, CD4+ or CD8+ T cells, or bulk PBMC T cells (not recorded which). These TCRs come from a woman aged 18 to 69 in good health.

The rearrangement links TRBV24-1 to TRBJ2-1; TCRdb selects TRBD1, and the lack of DNA leaves this call unchecked. Per the germline V gene, CDR1 is KGHDR and CDR2 is SFDVKD. The CDR3 extends over 15 amino acids. The CDR3 protein is CATSPGTGSSNEQFF.

The chain is built from TRBV25-1 and TRBJ2-6; as DNA is missing, the TRBD1 call by TCRdb cannot be tested. Germline loops: CDR1 MGHDK, CDR2 SYGVNS. CDR3 length: 17 amino acids. This chain's CDR3 is CASSEWQGVSGANVLTF.

The CDR3 sequence is CATSDPGLAGVDTQYF. The chain is built from TRBV24-1 and TRBJ2-3; TCRdb reports TRBD2, a call that lacks DNA to check it against. Germline assignment: CDR1 KGHDR and CDR2 SFDVKD. The CDR3 is 16 residues long.

The chain has TRBV20-1 and TRBJ2-2; checking the TCRdb D call of TRBD1 is not possible without DNA. The length of the CDR3 is 17 residues. Germline lookup yields CDR1 DFQATT and CDR2 SNEGSKA (reference sequence). The CDR3 sequence is CSARDQSGAPNTGELFF.

V and J are TRBV6-1 and TRBJ1-2. Germline V CDR1 and CDR2: MNHNS, SASEGT. The CDR3 spans 15 residues. The CDR3 protein is CASSSPTAATYGYTF.

The chain carries TRBV12-3 or TRBV12-4 and TRBJ1-4. The CDR3 contains 13 residues. Here the CDR3 reads CASTRQINEKLFF.

The chain carries TRBV20-1 and TRBJ1-5; absent DNA, TCRdb's TRBD1 call cannot be checked. Looked up from germline, CDR1 is DFQATT and CDR2 is SNEGSKA (reference sequence). The length of the CDR3 is 14 residues. The CDR3 here is CSARGGQPNQPQHF.

The chain is built from TRBV7-3 and TRBJ2-7; TCRdb picks TRBD2, but there is no DNA to check that call. Per germline, CDR1 SGHTA and CDR2 FQGTGA. The CDR3 has 15 residues. The CDR3 is CASSLTTRWIDEQYF. Filled out from reference TRBV7-3 and TRBJ2-7, the complete variable domain reads GAGVSQTPSNKVTEKGKYVELRCDPISGHTALYWYRQSLGQGPEFLIYFQGTGAADDSGLPNDRFFAVRPEGSVSTLKIQRTERGDSAVYLCASSLTTRWIDEQYFGPGTRLTVT.

The J gene is TRBJ1-5, the V gene TRBV12-3 or TRBV12-4. The CDR3 totals 14 residues. The CDR3 spells CASTIGRVNQPQHF.

The chain has TRBV5-1 and TRBJ2-7; TCRdb lists TRBD2, though no DNA is available to test this call. In germline, CDR1 is SGHRS, CDR2 YFSETQ. The CDR3 contains 17 residues. The CDR3 sequence is CASSPPPLAGGSYEQYF.

The rearrangement links TRBV30 to TRBJ2-1. From germline, CDR1 is GTSNPN and CDR2 SVGIG (reference sequence). The CDR3 covers 12 residues. CDR3 loop: CAWSGTGNEQFF.

This chain uses TRBV11-2 with TRBJ2-3; TCRdb's assignment of TRBD1 cannot be checked, as there is no DNA. The CDR3 extends over 16 amino acids. Germline values: CDR1 SGHAT, CDR2 FQNNGV. This CDR3 is CASSLDLGVYTDTQYF.

V usage is TRBV5-6 and J usage is TRBJ1-3. Germline V gives CDR1 SGHDT, CDR2 YYEEEE. This CDR3 comprises 16 residues. This chain's CDR3 is CASSLAGRVEGNTIYF.

The chain carries TRBV20-1 and TRBJ2-7; TCRdb picks TRBD1, but there is no DNA to check that call. Germline CDR1 reads DFQATT; CDR2 reads SNEGSKA (reference sequence). The CDR3 spans 12 residues. The CDR3 here is CSAPGQRYEQYF.

This chain uses TRBV28 with TRBJ1-4; TCRdb gives TRBD1 as the D gene, but with no DNA this cannot be confirmed. CDR1 is MDHEN and CDR2 is SYDVKM in the germline V gene. CDR3 length: 14 amino acids. CDR3 amino acids: CASSGGGSSEKLFF.

The rearrangement uses TRBV20-1 and TRBJ1-1; TCRdb names TRBD1, which stays unverified in the absence of DNA. The length of the CDR3 is 15 residues. Germline values: CDR1 DFQATT, CDR2 SNEGSKA (reference sequence). The CDR3 is CSARARQGPNTEAFF.

This sequence joins TRBV7-2 and TRBJ1-1. Germline values: CDR1 SGHTA, CDR2 FQGNSA. The CDR3 has 17 amino acids. CDR3: CASSPTAGVSWSTEAFF.

The chain links TRBV20-1 to TRBJ2-7. CDR1 is DFQATT, CDR2 SNEGSKA, per germline (reference sequence). CDR3 length equals 12 residues. CDR3 amino acids: CSAPKDGYEQYF.

This sequence joins TRBV12-3 or TRBV12-4 and TRBJ2-3; the TCRdb D gene call, TRBD2, has no DNA to confirm it. This CDR3 is 15 amino acids long. Here the CDR3 reads CASSQGLADTDTQYF.